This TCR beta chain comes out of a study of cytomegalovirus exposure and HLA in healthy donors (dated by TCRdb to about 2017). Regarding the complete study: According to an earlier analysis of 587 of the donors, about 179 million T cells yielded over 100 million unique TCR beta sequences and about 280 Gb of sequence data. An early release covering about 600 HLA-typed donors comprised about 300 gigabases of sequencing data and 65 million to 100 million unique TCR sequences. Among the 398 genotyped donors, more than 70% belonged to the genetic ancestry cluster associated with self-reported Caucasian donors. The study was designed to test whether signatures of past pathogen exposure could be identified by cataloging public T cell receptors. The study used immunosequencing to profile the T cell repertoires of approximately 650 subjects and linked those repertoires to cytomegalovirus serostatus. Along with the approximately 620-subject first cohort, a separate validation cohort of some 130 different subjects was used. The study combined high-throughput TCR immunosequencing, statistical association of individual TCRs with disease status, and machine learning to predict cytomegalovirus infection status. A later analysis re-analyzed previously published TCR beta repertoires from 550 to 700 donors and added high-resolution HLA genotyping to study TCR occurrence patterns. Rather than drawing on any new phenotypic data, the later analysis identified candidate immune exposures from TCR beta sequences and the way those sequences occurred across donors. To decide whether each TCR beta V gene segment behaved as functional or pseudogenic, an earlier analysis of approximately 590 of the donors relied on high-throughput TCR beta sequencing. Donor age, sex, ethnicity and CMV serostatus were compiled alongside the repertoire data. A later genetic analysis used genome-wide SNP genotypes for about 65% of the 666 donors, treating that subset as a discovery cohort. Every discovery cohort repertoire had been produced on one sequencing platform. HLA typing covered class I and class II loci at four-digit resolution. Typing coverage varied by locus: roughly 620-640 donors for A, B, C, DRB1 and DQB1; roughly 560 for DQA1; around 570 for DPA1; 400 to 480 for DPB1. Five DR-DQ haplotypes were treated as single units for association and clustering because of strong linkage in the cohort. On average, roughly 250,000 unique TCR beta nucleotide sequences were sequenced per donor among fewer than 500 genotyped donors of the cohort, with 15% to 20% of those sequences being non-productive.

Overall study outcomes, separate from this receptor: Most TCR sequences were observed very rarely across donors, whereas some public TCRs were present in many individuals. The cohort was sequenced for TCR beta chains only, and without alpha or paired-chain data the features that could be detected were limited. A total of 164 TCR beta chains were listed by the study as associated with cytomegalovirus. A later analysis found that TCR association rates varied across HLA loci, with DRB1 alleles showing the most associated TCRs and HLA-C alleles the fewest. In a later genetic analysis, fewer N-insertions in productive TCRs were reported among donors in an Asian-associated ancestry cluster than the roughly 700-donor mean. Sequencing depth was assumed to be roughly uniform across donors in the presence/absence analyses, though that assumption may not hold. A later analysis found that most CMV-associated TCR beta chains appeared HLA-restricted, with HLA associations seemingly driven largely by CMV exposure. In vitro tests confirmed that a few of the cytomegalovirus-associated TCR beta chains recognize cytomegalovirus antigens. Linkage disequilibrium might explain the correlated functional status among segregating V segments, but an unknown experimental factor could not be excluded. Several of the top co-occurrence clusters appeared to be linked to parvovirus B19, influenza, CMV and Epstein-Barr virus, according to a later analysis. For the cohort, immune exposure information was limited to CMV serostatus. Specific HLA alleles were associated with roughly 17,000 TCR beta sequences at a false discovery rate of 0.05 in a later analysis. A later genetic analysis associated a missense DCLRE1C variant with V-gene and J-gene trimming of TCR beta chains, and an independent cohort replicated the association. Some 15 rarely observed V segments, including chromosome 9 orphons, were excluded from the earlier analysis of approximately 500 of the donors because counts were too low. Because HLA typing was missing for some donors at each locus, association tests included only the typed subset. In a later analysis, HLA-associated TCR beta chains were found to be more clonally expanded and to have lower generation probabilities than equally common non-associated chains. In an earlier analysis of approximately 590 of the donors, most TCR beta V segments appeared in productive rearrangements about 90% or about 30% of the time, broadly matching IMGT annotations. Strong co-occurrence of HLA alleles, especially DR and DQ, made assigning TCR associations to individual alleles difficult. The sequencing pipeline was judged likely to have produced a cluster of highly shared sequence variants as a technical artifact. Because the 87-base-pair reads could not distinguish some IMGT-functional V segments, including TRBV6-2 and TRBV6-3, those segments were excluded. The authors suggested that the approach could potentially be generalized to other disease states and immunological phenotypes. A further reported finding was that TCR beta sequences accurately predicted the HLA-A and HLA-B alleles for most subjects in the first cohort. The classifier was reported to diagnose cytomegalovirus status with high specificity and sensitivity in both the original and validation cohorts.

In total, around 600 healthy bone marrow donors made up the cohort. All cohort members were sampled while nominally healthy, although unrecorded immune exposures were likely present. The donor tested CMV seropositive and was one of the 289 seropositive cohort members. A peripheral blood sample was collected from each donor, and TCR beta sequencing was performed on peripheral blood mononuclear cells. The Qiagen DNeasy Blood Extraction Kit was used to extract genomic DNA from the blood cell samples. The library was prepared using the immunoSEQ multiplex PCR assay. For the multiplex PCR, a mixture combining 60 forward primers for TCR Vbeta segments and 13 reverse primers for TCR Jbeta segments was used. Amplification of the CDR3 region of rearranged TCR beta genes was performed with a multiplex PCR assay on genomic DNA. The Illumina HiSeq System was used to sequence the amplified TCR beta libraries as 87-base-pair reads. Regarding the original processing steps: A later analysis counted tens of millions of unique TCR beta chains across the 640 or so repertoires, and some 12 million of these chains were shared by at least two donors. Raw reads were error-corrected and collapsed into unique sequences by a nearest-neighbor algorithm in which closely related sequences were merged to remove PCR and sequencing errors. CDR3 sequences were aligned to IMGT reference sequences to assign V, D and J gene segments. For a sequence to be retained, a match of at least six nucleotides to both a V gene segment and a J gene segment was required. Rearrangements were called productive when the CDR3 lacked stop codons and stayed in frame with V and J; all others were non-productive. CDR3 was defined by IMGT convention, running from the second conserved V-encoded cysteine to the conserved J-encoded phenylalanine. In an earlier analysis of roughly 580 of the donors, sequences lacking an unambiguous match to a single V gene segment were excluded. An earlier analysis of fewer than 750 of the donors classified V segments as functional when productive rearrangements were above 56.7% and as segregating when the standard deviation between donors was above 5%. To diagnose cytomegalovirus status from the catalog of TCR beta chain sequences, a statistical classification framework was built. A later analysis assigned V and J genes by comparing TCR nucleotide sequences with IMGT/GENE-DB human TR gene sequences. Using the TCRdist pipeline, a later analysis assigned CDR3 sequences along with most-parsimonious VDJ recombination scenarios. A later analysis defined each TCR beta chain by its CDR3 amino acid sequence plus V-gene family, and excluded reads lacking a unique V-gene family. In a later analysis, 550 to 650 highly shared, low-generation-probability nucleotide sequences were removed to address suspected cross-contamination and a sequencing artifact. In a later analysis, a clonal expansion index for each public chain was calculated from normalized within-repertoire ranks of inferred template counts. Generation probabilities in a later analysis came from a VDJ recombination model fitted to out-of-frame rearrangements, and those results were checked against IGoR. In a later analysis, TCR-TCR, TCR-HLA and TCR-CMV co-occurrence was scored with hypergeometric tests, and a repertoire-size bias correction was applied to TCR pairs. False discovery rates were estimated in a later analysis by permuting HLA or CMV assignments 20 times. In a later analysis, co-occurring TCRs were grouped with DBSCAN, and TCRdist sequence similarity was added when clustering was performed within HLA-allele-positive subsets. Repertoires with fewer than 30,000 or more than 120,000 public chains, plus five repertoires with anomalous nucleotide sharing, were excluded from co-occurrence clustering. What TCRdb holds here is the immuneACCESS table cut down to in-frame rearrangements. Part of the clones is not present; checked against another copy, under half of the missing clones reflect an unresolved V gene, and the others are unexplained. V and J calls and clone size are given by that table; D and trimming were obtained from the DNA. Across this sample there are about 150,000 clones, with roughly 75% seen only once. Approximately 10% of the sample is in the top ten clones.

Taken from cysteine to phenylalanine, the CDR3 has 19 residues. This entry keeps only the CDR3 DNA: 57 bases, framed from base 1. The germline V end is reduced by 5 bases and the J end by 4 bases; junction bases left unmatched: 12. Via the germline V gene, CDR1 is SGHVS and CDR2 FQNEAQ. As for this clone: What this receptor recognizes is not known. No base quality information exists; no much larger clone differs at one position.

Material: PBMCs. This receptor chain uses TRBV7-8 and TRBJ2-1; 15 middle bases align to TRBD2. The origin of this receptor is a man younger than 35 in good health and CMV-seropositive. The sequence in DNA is TGTGCCAGCAGCCCGGGGGTCAGGACTAGCGGGAGGGGGTACAATGAGCAGTTCTTC. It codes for CASSPGVRTSGRGYNEQFF. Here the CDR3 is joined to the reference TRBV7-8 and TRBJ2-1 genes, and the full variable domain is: GAGVSQSPRYKVAKRGQDVALRCDPISGHVSLFWYQQALGQGPEFLTYFQNEAQLDKSGLPSDRFFAERPEGSVSTLKIQRTQQEDSAVYLCASSPGVRTSGRGYNEQFFGPGTRLTVL.